This T cell receptor beta chain was found in a study of T-cell memory formation after mild COVID-19. Study-level findings and limits: Second-wave clones reaching peak frequency on day 37 lacked confirmed SARS-CoV-2 specificity.

Amplification by 5'RACE using constant-segment primers produced TCR alpha and TCR beta cDNA libraries that carried sample barcodes and UMIs. Each CDR3 protein is one row after TCRdb ran MiXCR on the 5' RACE reads. The table shows around 340,000 distinct CDR3 sequences, with over 10% occurring only once. The germline gives CDR1 LNHNV, CDR2 YYDKDF (reference sequence). The V segment lost 8 bases and the J segment 9 bases; nucleotides outside the gene matches: 11. The CDR3 covers 13 residues. Points on this clonotype: Its antigen is unknown.

Sequencing used PBMCs or a T cell subset sorted from them (not recorded which). This TCR was recovered from a man aged 18 to 35 who had mild COVID-19 (a few samples of this study predate the infection). Cell type and time point are not known. The rearrangement joins TRBV15 to TRBJ1-2; 8 positions match TRBD1. The CDR3 DNA follows: TGTGCCACCCGATTCCAGGGGGCTATACGCTACACCTTC. Amino acids: CATRFQGAIRYTF.